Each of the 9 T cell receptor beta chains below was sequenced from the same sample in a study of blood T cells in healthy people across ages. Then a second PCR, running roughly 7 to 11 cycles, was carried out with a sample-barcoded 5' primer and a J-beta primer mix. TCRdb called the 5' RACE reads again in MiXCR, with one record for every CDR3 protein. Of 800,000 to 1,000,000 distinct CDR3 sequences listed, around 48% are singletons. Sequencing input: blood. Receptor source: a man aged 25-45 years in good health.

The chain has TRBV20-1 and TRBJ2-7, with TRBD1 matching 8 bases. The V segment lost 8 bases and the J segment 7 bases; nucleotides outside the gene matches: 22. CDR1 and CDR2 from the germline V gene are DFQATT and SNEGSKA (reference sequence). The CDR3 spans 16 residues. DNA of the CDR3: TGCAGTATCGCCGAGTCCGTTGGGCAGGGGGCGGGTGAGCAGTACTTC. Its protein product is CSIAESVGQGAGEQYF.

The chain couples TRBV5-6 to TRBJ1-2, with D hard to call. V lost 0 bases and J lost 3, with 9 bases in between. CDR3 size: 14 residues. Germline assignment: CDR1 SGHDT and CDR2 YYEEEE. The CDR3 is CASSLAKTYYGYTF. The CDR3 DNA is TGTGCCAGCAGCTTGGCCAAGACCTACTATGGCTACACCTTC.

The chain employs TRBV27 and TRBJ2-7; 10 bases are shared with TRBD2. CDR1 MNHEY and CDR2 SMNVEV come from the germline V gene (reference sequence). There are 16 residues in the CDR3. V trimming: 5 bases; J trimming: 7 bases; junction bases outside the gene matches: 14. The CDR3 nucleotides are TGTGCCAGCAGTATGCTAGCGGGGGTGAGCTACAATGAGCAGTACTTC. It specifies CASSMLAGVSYNEQYF.

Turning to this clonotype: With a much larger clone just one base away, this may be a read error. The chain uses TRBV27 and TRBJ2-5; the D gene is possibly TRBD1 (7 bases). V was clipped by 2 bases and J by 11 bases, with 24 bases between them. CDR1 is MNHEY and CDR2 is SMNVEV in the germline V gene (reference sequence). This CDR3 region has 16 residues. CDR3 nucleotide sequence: TGTGCCAGCAGTTTACTTGAGGGGGCAGAAATGAGCGGGCAGTACTTC. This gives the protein CASSLLEGAEMSGQYF.

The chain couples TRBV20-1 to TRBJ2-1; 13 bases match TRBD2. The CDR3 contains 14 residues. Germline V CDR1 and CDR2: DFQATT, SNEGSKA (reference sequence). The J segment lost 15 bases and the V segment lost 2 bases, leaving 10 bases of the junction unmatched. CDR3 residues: CSARSETSGGRTFF. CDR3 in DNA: TGCAGTGCTAGATCCGAGACTAGCGGGGGGAGGACGTTCTTC.

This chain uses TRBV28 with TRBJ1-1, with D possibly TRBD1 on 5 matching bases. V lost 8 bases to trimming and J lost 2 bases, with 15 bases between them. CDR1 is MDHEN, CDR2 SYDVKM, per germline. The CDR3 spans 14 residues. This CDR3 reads CASSGGRTNTEAFF. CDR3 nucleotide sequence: TGTGCCAGCTCGGGGGGACGGACAAACACTGAAGCTTTCTTT.

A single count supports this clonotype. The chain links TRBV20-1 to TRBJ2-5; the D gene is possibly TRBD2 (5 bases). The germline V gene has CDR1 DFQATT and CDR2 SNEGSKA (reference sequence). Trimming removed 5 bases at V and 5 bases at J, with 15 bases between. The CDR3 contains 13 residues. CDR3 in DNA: TGCAGTGCTCATGGCGGGCCTCAGGAGACCCAGTACTTC. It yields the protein CSAHGGPQETQYF.

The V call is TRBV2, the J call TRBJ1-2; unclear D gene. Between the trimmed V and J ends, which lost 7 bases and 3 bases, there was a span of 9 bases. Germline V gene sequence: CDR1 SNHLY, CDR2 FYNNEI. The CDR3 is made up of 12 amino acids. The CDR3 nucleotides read TGTGCCAGCAAAGAGTTGGACTATGGCTACACCTTC. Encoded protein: CASKELDYGYTF.

The CDR3: CASSLMAGGGQFF. CDR3 DNA sequence: TGTGCCAGCAGCTTGATGGCGGGGGGTGGGCAGTTCTTC. The rearrangement joins TRBV11-3 to TRBJ2-1; 8 nucleotides match TRBD2. V lost 3 bases, J lost 12 bases, and 7 bases stayed unmatched. The CDR3 is made up of 13 amino acids. Per the germline V gene, CDR1 is SGHNT and CDR2 is YENEEA.